Below are 10 T cell receptor beta chains sequenced from a single sample in a study of OX40 agonist ivuxolimab in advanced cancers. Measured with immunoSEQ multiplex PCR; TCRdb has only the in-frame clones, and not every one. The table has over 45,000 clones, about 79% seen once; the top ten hold over 1.1%. Source: CD4+ or CD8+ T cells sorted from blood, taken in a trial of the OX40 agonist ivuxolimab. The receptors derive from an adult with an advanced solid tumor such as melanoma, head and neck, liver or kidney cancer.

The chain is built from TRBV5-4 and TRBJ1-1, with D hard to call. The germline CDR1 and CDR2 sequences are SGHNT and YYREEE (reference sequence). Trimming removed 2 bases from V and 1 base from J, with 12 bases in between. This CDR3 contains 15 residues. The CDR3 nucleotides are TGTGCCAGCAGCTTACAACTCAGGAGGAACACTGAAGCTTTCTTT. Its protein is CASSLQLRRNTEAFF.

This clone showed up just once. The identical CDR3 is also encoded by other nucleotide sequences in the sample. The J gene is TRBJ1-1, the V gene TRBV5-1; D unclear. CDR1 and CDR2 (germline): SGHRS, YFSETQ. The CDR3 is made up of 14 amino acids. Trimming cost V 0 bases and J 1 base, with 7 bases left between them. The CDR3 region is CASSLGGKNTEAFF. The CDR3 DNA reads TGCGCCAGCAGCTTGGGCGGGAAGAACACTGAAGCTTTCTTT.

In this sample, this clone turned up once. The chain links TRBV18 to TRBJ2-1; D could derive from TRBD1 or TRBD2 (5 bases each). Germline lookup yields CDR1 KGHSH and CDR2 LQKENI. Trimming pared 3 bases from V and 12 bases from J, leaving 12 bases between. This CDR3 comprises 12 residues. The CDR3 sequence: CASSPGSGGQFF. CDR3 bases: TGTGCCAGCTCACCCGGGTCTGGGGGGCAGTTCTTC. Looking up the rest from reference TRBV18 and TRBJ2-1 gives the full variable domain: NAGVMQNPRHLVRRRGQEARLRCSPMKGHSHVYWYRQLPEEGLKFMVYLQKENIIDESGMPKERFSAEFPKEGPSILRIQQVVRGDSAAYFCASSPGSGGQFFGPGTRLTVL.

This chain connects TRBV4-1 to TRBJ1-2, with D unresolved. Germline CDR1 MGHRA, CDR2 YSYEKL. V was shortened by 5 bases and J by 4 bases, with 17 bases between the two germline ends. There are 15 residues in the CDR3. CDR3 in DNA: TGCGCCAGCAGCTCTCTTTCCCGAAAGACCTATGGCTACACCTTC. Translation: CASSSLSRKTYGYTF.

This clone has just one count. V gene TRBV4-3 combines with J gene TRBJ2-7; a weak D match, TRBD2 (5 bases). The CDR3 is 17 residues long. Germline CDR1 and CDR2: LGHNA and YSLEER. Trimming took 4 bases from V and 3 from J, leaving 22 bases between them. The DNA for the CDR3 is TGCGCCAGCAGCCCTATGAAAGCCCCTAGTGGAGGCTACGAGCAGTACTTC. Its protein is CASSPMKAPSGGYEQYF.

The V gene is TRBV12-5, the J gene TRBJ1-2; D not certain. The CDR3 is 13 amino acids. CDR1 and CDR2 (germline): LGHNT, FRNRAP. V was shortened by 5 bases and J by 4 bases, with 11 bases between the two germline ends. The CDR3: CASGPGVSYGYTF. The CDR3 coding sequence is TGTGCTAGTGGTCCTGGGGTGAGCTATGGCTACACCTTC.

The chain employs TRBV5-1 and TRBJ1-3; D gene uncertain. V lost 4 bases and J lost 0, with 8 bases in between. The CDR3 is 14 amino acids. Germline-derived CDR1 and CDR2 are SGHRS and YFSETQ. DNA of the CDR3: TGCGCCAGCAGCCCGGTCCTCTCTGGAAACACCATATATTTT. It specifies CASSPVLSGNTIYF.

The chain recombines TRBV19 with TRBJ2-5; 7 nucleotides align to TRBD1. CDR1 is LNHDA, CDR2 SQIVND, per germline (reference sequence). CDR3 length equals 15 residues. The J segment lost 2 bases and the V segment lost 5 bases, leaving 8 bases of the junction unmatched. The CDR3 DNA follows: TGTGCCAGTAGTCGTACTGACAGGGTGCAAGAGACCCAGTACTTC. Encoded protein: CASSRTDRVQETQYF.

The rearrangement joins TRBV5-1 to TRBJ1-2; 7 bases line up with TRBD1. Trimming at V came to 0 bases and at J to 7 bases, leaving 9 bases not matched to a gene. The CDR3 covers 15 residues. Germline V gene lookup returns CDR1 SGHRS and CDR2 YFSETQ. For the CDR3, the DNA is TGCGCCAGCAGCTTGGGTCTAGGGACAGCGGGTGGCTACACCTTC. Translation: CASSLGLGTAGGYTF.

This chain links TRBV19 with TRBJ1-2, with 7 bases matching TRBD1. The germline V gene has CDR1 LNHDA and CDR2 SQIVND (reference sequence). The CDR3 consists of 18 residues. Unmatched junction bases numbered 21, after V lost 7 bases and J lost 4 bases. CDR3 sequence reads: CASTQLGAGGVERYGYTF. The CDR3 coding sequence is TGTGCCAGTACTCAACTCGGGGCAGGGGGTGTGGAGCGCTATGGCTACACCTTC.